The clone carrying this T cell receptor beta chain was seen a handful of times. Its antigen is unknown. This sample is drawn from a study of CD8+ T cells in alopecia areata. RNA was extracted and reverse transcribed into cDNA as the sequencing template. Assay used: immunoSEQ multiplex PCR; TCRdb lists only in-frame clones, some missing. The data contain fewer than 200,000 clones, 50% to 70% of them singletons. Peripheral blood, together with lesional scalp punch biopsies, was collected from alopecia areata patients. Looked up from germline, CDR1 is SEHNR and CDR2 is FQNEAQ (reference sequence). The V and J ends lost 2 bases and 5 bases respectively, with 12 bases between them. CDR3 length: 14 residues. General study findings and limits: More clonal than normal scalp was lesional scalp, particularly alopecia totalis/universalis.

Specimen: CD4+ T cells sorted from blood, collected at week 0. This TCR was recovered from a human donor with alopecia areata. The chain recombines TRBV7-9 with TRBJ2-5; D may correspond to TRBD1 or TRBD2 (6 bases each). CDR3 bases: TGTGCCAGCAGCTTACACGGGGGCTCGGAGACCCAGTACTTC. The encoded protein is CASSLHGGSETQYF.